Given below is one T cell receptor (beta chain) in context. The antigen remains undetermined. This entry is derived from a study of cytomegalovirus exposure and HLA in healthy donors. General study points: Cytomegalovirus association was assigned to about 150 TCR beta chains.

Only in-frame clones appear in the TCRdb table, and some are missing; sequencing was by immunoSEQ multiplex PCR. Of 160,000 or so clones listed, approximately 86% are singletons. Per the germline V gene, CDR1 is SGHDT and CDR2 is YYEEEE. CDR3 length: 14 amino acids. Between the trimmed V and J ends, which lost 0 bases and 4 bases, there was a span of 11 bases. This sequence joins TRBV5-6 and TRBJ2-7; TRBD1 might be the D (6 bases). Sequenced input: PBMCs. The clonotype comes from a man younger than 30 in good health and CMV-seropositive. The CDR3 coding sequence is TGTGCCAGCAGCTTGGAAGGGGGAGTATACGAGCAGTACTTC. Translation: CASSLEGGVYEQYF. Full variable domain (remainder filled in from reference TRBV5-6 and TRBJ2-7): DAGVTQSPTHLIKTRGQQVTLRCSPKSGHDTVSWYQQALGQGPQFIFQYYEEEERQRGNFPDRFSGHQFPNYSSELNVNALLLGDSALYLCASSLEGGVYEQYFGPGTRLTVT.